This TCR beta chain was retrieved from a study of blood T cell repertoires in COVID-19. Study overall: COVID-19 samples, acute and convalescent, were from the United States, Italy and Spain. The cDNA or gDNA used as material had been derived from T cells, B-cell-depleted T cells, or PBMCs.

Some clones are missing from TCRdb's copy, which holds only in-frame ones; the method was immunoSEQ multiplex PCR. The table shows approximately 250,000 clones, with 86% occurring only once. V lost 6 bases, J lost 2 bases, and 8 bases stayed unmatched. The CDR3 covers 16 residues. CDR1 and CDR2 from the germline V gene are SGHTA and FQGNSA. Seattle-derived patients entered the study during active infection and were followed longitudinally. The TCR sequence derives from a woman aged 80 or older with COVID-19, enrolled during active disease. Material for sequencing was peripheral blood. This chain connects TRBV7-2 to TRBJ2-3; 10 bases fit TRBD2. The CDR3 coding sequence is TGTGCCAGCAGTTCCCGGCTAGCGGGAGCCACAGATACGCAGTATTTT. It specifies CASSSRLAGATDTQYF.